This passage covers 18 T cell receptor beta chains from one sample sequenced in a study of blood T cell repertoires in COVID-19. Clones were read by immunoSEQ multiplex PCR, and TCRdb kept only the in-frame ones, dropping some. This table holds 50,000 to 70,000 clones, approximately 84% found once. The sequencing input was peripheral blood. These receptors were obtained from a man aged 65 to 85 with active COVID-19.

The V call is TRBV7-6, the J call TRBJ1-5; D may be TRBD1 (6 bases). Trimming removed 1 base from V and 7 bases from J, with 17 bases in between. CDR1 is SGHVS, CDR2 FNYEAQ, per germline. The CDR3 length is 16 residues. The DNA for the CDR3 is TGTGCCAGCAGCTTAGGGGCGGGGGCCGAAGGACAGCCCCAGCATTTT. Translation gives CASSLGAGAEGQPQHF.

The gene calls are TRBV18 and TRBJ2-5; D gene ambiguous. This CDR3 is built from 14 residues. The V and J ends lost 3 bases and 0 bases respectively, with 8 bases between them. Germline loops: CDR1 KGHSH, CDR2 LQKENI. The CDR3 reads CASSPSSYQETQYF. The DNA for the CDR3 is TGTGCCAGCTCACCTTCGTCGTACCAAGAGACCCAGTACTTC.

This clone was seen a single time. The chain carries TRBV30 and TRBJ1-1, with D perhaps TRBD1 (5 bases). V lost 4 bases to trimming and J lost 3 bases, with 15 bases between them. Germline lookup yields CDR1 GTSNPN and CDR2 SVGIG (reference sequence). The CDR3 covers 14 residues. The CDR3 sequence: CAWIPLRGDTEAFF. CDR3 sequence (DNA): TGTGCCTGGATACCCCTACGGGGGGACACTGAAGCTTTCTTT.

The rearrangement uses TRBV5-1 and TRBJ2-2; 11 nucleotides line up with TRBD1. The germline V gene has CDR1 SGHRS and CDR2 YFSETQ. J gave up 1 base and V 4 bases, and 3 bases lay outside the gene matches. This CDR3 spans 16 amino acids. The CDR3 protein is CASSPGTGGNTGELFF. Written as DNA, the CDR3 is TGCGCCAGCAGCCCAGGGACAGGGGGGAACACCGGGGAGCTGTTTTTT.

The V gene is TRBV7-2, the J gene TRBJ2-7; 8 bases map to TRBD1. Germline assignment: CDR1 SGHTA and CDR2 FQGNSA. The CDR3 is made up of 15 amino acids. V lost 2 bases, J lost 2 bases, and 5 bases stayed unmatched. The CDR3 loop is CASSLQTGVTYEQYF. In DNA, the CDR3 is TGTGCCAGCAGCTTACAGACAGGGGTTACCTACGAGCAGTACTTC.

The V and J genes are TRBV4-1 and TRBJ2-3, with 11 bases lining up with TRBD2. V shed 0 bases, J shed 0 bases, and the junction held 14 bases outside the gene matches. The CDR3 is made up of 21 amino acids. Germline V gives CDR1 MGHRA, CDR2 YSYEKL. The CDR3 loop reads CASSQDSGQVSGRASTDTQYF. The CDR3 region has the DNA TGCGCCAGCAGCCAAGATTCCGGGCAGGTTAGCGGGAGGGCTAGCACAGATACGCAGTATTTT.

The chain links TRBV19 to TRBJ1-5; a possible D gene is TRBD1 (5 bases). CDR1 is LNHDA and CDR2 is SQIVND in the germline V gene (reference sequence). V dropped 2 bases and J dropped 3 bases, with 14 bases sitting between them. CDR3 size: 16 residues. The DNA for the CDR3 is TGTGCCAGTAGTATAATGGCAGGAGGGACCAATCAGCCCCAGCATTTT. Translated: CASSIMAGGTNQPQHF.

V is TRBV21-1 and J is TRBJ2-1; the table gives TRBD2 as D, unverified against the DNA. TRBV21-1 is a known pseudogene. The CDR3 is made up of 18 amino acids. CDR3 residues: CASSKRPPSGRAYNEQFF. The CDR3 bases are TGTGCCAGCAGCAAACGCCCCCCTAGCGGGAGGGCCTACAATGAGCAGTTCTTC.

The chain uses TRBV10-3 and TRBJ2-1; tentatively, D is TRBD2 (8 bases). The germline V gene encodes CDR1 ENHRY and CDR2 SYGVKD. Trimming took 11 bases from V and 4 from J, leaving 24 bases between them. The CDR3 runs 16 residues. As DNA, the CDR3 is TGTGCCGCCAAAGGCAGCGGGAGACAGGGATACAATGAGCAGTTCTTC. Translated, it gives CAAKGSGRQGYNEQFF.

The V gene is TRBV25-1, the J gene TRBJ2-5; D is possibly TRBD2 (5 bases). Trimming shortened V by 5 bases and J by 5 bases, and 18 bases separated the two germline ends. The CDR3 spans 15 residues. Germline V gene lookup returns CDR1 MGHDK and CDR2 SYGVNS. The CDR3 loop reads CASSHRLAGGETQYF. CDR3 nucleotide sequence: TGTGCCAGCAGTCATAGGCTGGCGGGTGGGGAGACCCAGTACTTC.

In this sample, this clone turned up a few times. The chain uses TRBV7-2 and TRBJ1-1; D not resolved. The germline V gene encodes CDR1 SGHTA and CDR2 FQGNSA. There are 14 residues in the CDR3. The germline V and J ends were trimmed by 5 bases and 3 bases, with 13 bases remaining between them. As DNA, the CDR3 is TGTGCCAGCAGCCCCACCCGGGGAGACACTGAAGCTTTCTTT. Encoded protein: CASSPTRGDTEAFF.

The chain recombines TRBV5-1 with TRBJ1-2; 8 bases map to TRBD1. CDR3 length: 14 residues. Germline trimming cut 4 bases from V and 2 bases from J; bases unmatched to any gene: 4. Germline V CDR1 and CDR2: SGHRS, YFSETQ. CDR3: CASSPGQGNYGYTF. The CDR3 DNA sequence: TGCGCCAGCAGCCCCGGACAGGGAAACTATGGCTACACCTTC.

The chain links TRBV7-2 to TRBJ1-1; D is ambiguous. Between the trimmed V and J ends, which lost 5 bases and 4 bases, there was a span of 17 bases. Germline V gene lookup returns CDR1 SGHTA and CDR2 FQGNSA. This CDR3 is 15 amino acids long. CDR3 DNA sequence: TGTGCCAGCAGCGCCTCAAACTCCCGGGGCACTGAAGCTTTCTTT. It encodes CASSASNSRGTEAFF.

The V and J genes are TRBV5-1 and TRBJ2-2; 11 positions match TRBD2. V dropped 4 bases and J dropped 0; count of bases not matched to a gene: 8. CDR1 SGHRS and CDR2 YFSETQ come from the germline V gene. The CDR3 spans 18 residues. CDR3 protein: CASSTTSGKISNTGELFF. Written as DNA, the CDR3 is TGCGCCAGCAGCACGACTAGCGGGAAAATCTCGAACACCGGGGAGCTGTTTTTT.

The chain uses TRBV19 and TRBJ2-5, with D tentatively TRBD1 (6 bases). CDR3 length: 12 amino acids. V gave up 3 bases and J gave up 5 bases, with 7 bases separating them. Germline V gene sequence: CDR1 LNHDA, CDR2 SQIVND (reference sequence). The CDR3 is CASSMQGETQYF. The CDR3 DNA is TGTGCCAGTAGTATGCAGGGGGAGACCCAGTACTTC.

This CDR3 is CASSEALQGPYNEQFF. The CDR3 region has the DNA TGTGCCAGCAGTGAAGCGCTCCAGGGTCCCTACAATGAGCAGTTCTTC. The chain carries TRBV6-1 and TRBJ2-1; D possibly corresponds to TRBD1 (5 bases). The CDR3 has 16 amino acids. Trimming shortened V by 0 bases and J by 2 bases, and 11 bases separated the two germline ends. Germline lookup yields CDR1 MNHNS and CDR2 SASEGT.

The chain carries TRBV3-1 (or the pseudogene TRBV3-2) and TRBJ1-2, with D perhaps TRBD1 (6 bases). V lost 5 bases to trimming and J lost 3 bases, with 22 bases between them. Germline loops: CDR1 LGHDT, CDR2 YNNKEL (reference sequence). The CDR3 has 17 residues. CDR3 nucleotides: TGTGCCAGCAGCTCGGAACCCACAGGGATTGGAGACTATGGCTACACCTTC. It translates to CASSSEPTGIGDYGYTF.

The J gene is TRBJ1-1, the V gene TRBV4-1; a weak D match, TRBD1 (6 bases). This CDR3 has 14 amino acids. Germline V lookup: CDR1 MGHRA, CDR2 YSYEKL. Trimming took 0 bases from V and 1 from J, leaving 6 bases between them. CDR3 nucleotide sequence: TGCGCCAGCAGCCAAGACAGGGGGAACACTGAAGCTTTCTTT. This encodes CASSQDRGNTEAFF.